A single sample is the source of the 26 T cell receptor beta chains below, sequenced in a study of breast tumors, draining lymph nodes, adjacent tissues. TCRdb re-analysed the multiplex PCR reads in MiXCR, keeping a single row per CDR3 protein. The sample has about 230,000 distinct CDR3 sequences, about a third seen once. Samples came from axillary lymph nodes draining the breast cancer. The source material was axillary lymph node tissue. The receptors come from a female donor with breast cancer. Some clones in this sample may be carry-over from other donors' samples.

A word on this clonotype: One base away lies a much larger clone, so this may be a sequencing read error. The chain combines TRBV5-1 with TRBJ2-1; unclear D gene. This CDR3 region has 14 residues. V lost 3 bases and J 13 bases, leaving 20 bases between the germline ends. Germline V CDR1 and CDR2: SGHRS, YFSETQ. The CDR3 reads CASSYLADPPGQFF. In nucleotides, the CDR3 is TGCGCCAGCAGCTACCTCGCAGACCCCCCGGGCCAGTTCTTC.

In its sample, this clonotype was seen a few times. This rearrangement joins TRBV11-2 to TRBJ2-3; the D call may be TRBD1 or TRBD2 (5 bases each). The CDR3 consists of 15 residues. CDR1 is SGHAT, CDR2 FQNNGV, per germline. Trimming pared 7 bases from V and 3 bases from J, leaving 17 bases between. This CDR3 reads CASNSDGARTDTQYF. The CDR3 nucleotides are TGTGCCAGCAACTCGGACGGGGCTAGGACAGATACGCAGTATTTT.

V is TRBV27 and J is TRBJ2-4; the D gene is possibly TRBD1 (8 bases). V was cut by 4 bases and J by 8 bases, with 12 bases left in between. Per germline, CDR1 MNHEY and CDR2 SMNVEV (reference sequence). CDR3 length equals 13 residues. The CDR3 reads CASSYRGGDIQYF. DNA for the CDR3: TGTGCCAGCAGTTACAGGGGGGGAGACATTCAGTACTTC.

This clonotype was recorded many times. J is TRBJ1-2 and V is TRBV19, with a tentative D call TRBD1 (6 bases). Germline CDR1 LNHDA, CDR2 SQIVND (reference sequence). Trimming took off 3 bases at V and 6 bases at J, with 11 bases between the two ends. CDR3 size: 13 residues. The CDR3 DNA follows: TGTGCCAGTAGTATGTTAGGGGGGAATGGCTACACCTTC. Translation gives CASSMLGGNGYTF.

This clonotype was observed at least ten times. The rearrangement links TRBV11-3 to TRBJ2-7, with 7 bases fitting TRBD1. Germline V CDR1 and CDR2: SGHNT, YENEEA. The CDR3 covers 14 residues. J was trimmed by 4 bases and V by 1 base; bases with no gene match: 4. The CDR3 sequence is CASSLGQGVYEQYF. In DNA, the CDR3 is TGTGCCAGCAGCTTAGGGCAGGGGGTTTACGAGCAGTACTTC.

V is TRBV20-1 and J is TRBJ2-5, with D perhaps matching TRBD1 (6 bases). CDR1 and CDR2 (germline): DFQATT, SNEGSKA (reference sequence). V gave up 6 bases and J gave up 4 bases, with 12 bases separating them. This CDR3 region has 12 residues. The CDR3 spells CSAYRDAETQYF. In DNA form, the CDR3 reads TGCAGTGCCTACAGGGATGCAGAGACCCAGTACTTC.

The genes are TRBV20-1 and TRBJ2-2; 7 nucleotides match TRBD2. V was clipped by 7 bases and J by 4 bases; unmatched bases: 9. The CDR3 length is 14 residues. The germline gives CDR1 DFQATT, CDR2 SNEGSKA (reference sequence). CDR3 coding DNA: TGCAGTGTTAGGGGTTCTAGCGGCACCGGGGAGCTGTTTTTT. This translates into CSVRGSSGTGELFF.

This chain's CDR3 is CAWNRGDRTEAFF. Here the CDR3 DNA reads TGTGCCTGGAACCGGGGAGATCGGACTGAAGCTTTCTTT. The chain is built from TRBV30 and TRBJ1-1; D call uncertain. This CDR3 has 13 amino acids. Germline lookup yields CDR1 GTSNPN and CDR2 SVGIG (reference sequence). Trimming stripped 4 bases from V and 5 bases from J, with 14 bases between.

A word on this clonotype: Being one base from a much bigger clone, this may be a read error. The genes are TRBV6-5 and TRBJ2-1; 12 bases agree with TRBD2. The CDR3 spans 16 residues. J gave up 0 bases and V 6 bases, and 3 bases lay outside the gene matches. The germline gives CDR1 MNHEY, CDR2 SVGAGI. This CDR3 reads CASSWTSGTSYNEQFF. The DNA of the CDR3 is TGTGCCAGCAGCTGGACTAGCGGGACCTCCTACAATGAGCAGTTCTTC.

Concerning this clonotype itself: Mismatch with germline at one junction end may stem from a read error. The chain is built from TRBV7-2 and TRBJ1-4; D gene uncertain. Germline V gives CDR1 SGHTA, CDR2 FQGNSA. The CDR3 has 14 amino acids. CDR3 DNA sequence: TGTGCCGGCAGCCCGGGTACATCTAATGAAAAACTGTTTTTT. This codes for CAGSPGTSNEKLFF.

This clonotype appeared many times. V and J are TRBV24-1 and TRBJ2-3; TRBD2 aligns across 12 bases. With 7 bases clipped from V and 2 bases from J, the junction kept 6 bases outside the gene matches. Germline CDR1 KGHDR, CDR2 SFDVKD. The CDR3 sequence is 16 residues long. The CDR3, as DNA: TGTGCCACCAGAAGACTAGCGGGAGATAACACAGATACGCAGTATTTT. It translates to CATRRLAGDNTDTQYF.

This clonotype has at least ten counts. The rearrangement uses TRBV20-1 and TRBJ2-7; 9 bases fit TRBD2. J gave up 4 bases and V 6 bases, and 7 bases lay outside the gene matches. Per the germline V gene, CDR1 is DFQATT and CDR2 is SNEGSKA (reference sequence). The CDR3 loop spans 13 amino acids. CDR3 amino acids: CSAGGLADYEQYF. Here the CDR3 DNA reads TGCAGTGCCGGGGGACTAGCCGATTACGAGCAGTACTTC.

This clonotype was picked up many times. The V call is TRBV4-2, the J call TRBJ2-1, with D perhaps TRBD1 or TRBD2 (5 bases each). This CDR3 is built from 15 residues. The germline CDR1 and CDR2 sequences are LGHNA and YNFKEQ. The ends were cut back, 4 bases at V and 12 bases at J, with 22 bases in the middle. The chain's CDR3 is CASSLRDEGVSGQFF. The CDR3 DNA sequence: TGTGCCAGCAGCCTGAGGGACGAAGGGGTATCGGGGCAGTTCTTC.

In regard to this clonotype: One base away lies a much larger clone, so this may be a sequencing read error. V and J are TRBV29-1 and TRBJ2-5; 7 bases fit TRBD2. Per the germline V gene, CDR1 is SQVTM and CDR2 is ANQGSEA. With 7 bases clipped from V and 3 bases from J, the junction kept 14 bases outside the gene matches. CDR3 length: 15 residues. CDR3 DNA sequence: TGCAGCGCCGAATACGGGGCGGGAGTCGAAGAGACCCAGTACTTC. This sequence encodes CSAEYGAGVEETQYF.

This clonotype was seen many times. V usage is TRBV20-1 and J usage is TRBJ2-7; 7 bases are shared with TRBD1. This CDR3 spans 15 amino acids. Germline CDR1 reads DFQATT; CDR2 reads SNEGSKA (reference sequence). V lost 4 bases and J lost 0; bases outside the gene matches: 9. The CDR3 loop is CSAITGAYSSYEQYF. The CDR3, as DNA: TGCAGTGCTATTACAGGGGCATATAGCTCCTACGAGCAGTACTTC.

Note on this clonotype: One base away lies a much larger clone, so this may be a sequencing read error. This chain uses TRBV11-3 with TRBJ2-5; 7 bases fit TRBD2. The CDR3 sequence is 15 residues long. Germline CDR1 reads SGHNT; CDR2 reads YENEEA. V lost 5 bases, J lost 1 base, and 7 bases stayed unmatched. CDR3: CASSPGRMSQETQYF. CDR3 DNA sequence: TGTGCCAGCAGCCCCGGGAGGATGTCCCAAGAGACCCAGTACTTC. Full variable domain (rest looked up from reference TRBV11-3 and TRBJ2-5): EAGVVQSPRYKIIEKKQPVAFWCNPISGHNTLYWYLQNLGQGPELLIRYENEEAVDDSQLPKDRFSAERLKGVDSTLKIQPAELGDSAVYLCASSPGRMSQETQYFGPGTRLLVL.

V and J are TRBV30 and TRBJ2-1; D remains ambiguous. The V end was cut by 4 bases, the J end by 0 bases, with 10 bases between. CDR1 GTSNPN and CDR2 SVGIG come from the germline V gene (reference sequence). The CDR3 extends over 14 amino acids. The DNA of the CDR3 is TGTGCCTGGATACATAAGAGCTCCTACAATGAGCAGTTCTTC. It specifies CAWIHKSSYNEQFF.

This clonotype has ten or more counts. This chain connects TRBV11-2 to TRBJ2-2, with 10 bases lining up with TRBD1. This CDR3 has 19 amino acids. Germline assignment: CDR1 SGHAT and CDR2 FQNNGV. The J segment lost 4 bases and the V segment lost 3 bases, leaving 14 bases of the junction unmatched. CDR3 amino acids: CASSFVLGTGTGVTGELFF. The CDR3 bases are TGTGCCAGCAGCTTCGTTCTTGGGACCGGGACAGGGGTCACCGGGGAGCTGTTTTTT.

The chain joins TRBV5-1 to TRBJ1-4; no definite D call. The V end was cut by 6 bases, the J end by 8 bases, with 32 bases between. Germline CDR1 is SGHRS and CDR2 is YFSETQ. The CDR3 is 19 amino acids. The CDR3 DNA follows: TGCGCCAGCACCACCGGACTAGCGGGTCTGTTGAGCACTGGGGAAAAACTGTTTTTT. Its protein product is CASTTGLAGLLSTGEKLFF.

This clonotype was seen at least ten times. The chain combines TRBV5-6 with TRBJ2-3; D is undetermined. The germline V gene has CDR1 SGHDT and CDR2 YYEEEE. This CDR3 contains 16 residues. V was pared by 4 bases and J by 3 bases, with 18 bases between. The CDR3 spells CASSELLSVGTDTQYF. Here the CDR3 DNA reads TGTGCCAGCAGCGAGCTCCTGTCAGTGGGGACAGATACGCAGTATTTT.

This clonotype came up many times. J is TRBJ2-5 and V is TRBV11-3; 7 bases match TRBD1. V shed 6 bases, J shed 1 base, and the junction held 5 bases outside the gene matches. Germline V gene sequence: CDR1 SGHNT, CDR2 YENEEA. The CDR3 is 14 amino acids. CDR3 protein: CASRDRVGQETQYF. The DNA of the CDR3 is TGTGCCAGCAGAGACAGGGTTGGCCAAGAGACCCAGTACTTC.

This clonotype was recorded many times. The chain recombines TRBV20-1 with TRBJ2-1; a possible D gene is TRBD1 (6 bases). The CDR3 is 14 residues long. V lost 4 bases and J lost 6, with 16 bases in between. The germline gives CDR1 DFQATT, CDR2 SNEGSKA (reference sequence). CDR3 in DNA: TGCAGTGCTACCCCCCGGGTGGGGGCCAATGAGCAGTTCTTC. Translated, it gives CSATPRVGANEQFF.

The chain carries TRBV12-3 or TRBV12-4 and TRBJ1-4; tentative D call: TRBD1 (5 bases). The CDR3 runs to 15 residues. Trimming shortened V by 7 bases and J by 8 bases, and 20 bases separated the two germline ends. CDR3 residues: CASIEGRRGEEKLFF. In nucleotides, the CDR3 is TGTGCCAGCATAGAGGGGAGGAGGGGAGAGGAAAAACTGTTTTTT.

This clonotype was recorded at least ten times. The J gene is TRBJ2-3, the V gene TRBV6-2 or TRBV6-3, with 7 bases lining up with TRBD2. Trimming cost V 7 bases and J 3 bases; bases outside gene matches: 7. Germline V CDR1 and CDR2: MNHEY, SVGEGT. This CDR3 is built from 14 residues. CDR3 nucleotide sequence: TGTGCCAGCACCGTAGCGGGCTTAACAGATACGCAGTATTTT. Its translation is CASTVAGLTDTQYF.

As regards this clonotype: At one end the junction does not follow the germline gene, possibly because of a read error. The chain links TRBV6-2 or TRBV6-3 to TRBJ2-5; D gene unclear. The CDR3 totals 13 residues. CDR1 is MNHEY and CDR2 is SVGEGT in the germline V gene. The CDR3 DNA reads TGTGCCAGCAGTTACGGCTTACAAGGGACCCAGTACTTC. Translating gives CASSYGLQGTQYF.

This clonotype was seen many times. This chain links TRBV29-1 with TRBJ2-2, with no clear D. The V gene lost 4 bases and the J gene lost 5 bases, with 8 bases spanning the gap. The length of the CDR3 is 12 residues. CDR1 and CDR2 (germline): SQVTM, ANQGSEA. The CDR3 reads CSVVVGTGELFF. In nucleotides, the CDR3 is TGCAGCGTTGTAGTGGGAACCGGGGAGCTGTTTTTT.